This is a list of T cell receptor beta chains from one sample in a study of cytomegalovirus exposure and HLA in healthy donors. Libraries were prepared by immunoSEQ multiplex PCR; TCRdb keeps only in-frame clonotypes and omits some of them. This table has approximately 140,000 clones, 80% appearing once. Sequencing was performed on PBMCs. These receptors all stem from a middle-aged woman in good health and CMV-seronegative. The CDR3 runs from the conserved cysteine through the conserved F or W. The order of the fields is J gene, V gene, D gene, clone size, CDR3 DNA, CDR3 protein. A D gene is named only where the DNA matches it firmly. Clone size appears in some rows only: once, few, many, or a class for an expanded clone.

j_gene: TRBJ1-6
v_gene: TRBV19
d_gene: TRBD1
abundance: once
CDR3nt: TGTGCCAGTAGTTTGGGACAGGGGGTCTCACCCCTCCACTTT
CDR3aa: CASSLGQGVSPLHF

j_gene: TRBJ1-1
v_gene: TRBV10-3
d_gene: .
abundance: .
CDR3nt: TGTGCCATCAGTGAGACAGGCTTGAACACTGAAGCTTTCTTT
CDR3aa: CAISETGLNTEAFF

j_gene: TRBJ2-3
v_gene: TRBV7-9
d_gene: .
abundance: .
CDR3nt: TGTGCCAGCAGCCCTCGACTGGCGGGGAGCACAGATACGCAGTATTTT
CDR3aa: CASSPRLAGSTDTQYF

j_gene: TRBJ1-1
v_gene: TRBV19
d_gene: TRBD1
abundance: .
CDR3nt: TGTGCCAGTAGTACGACAGGGTCCCCTGAAGCTTTCTTT
CDR3aa: CASSTTGSPEAFF

j_gene: TRBJ2-2
v_gene: TRBV9
d_gene: TRBD2
abundance: .
CDR3nt: TGTGCCAGCAGCGACCCGGGACTAGCGGGCAACACCGGGGAGCTGTTTTTT
CDR3aa: CASSDPGLAGNTGELFF

j_gene: TRBJ2-1
v_gene: TRBV27
d_gene: TRBD2
abundance: .
CDR3nt: TGTGCCAGCAGCTCCCTGGGGGGGGTGAATGAGCAGTTCTTC
CDR3aa: CASSSLGGVNEQFF

j_gene: TRBJ2-2
v_gene: TRBV12-1
d_gene: .
abundance: .
CDR3nt: TGTGCCAGCAGCTCCTCTCGGAACACCGGGGAGCTGTTTTTT
CDR3aa: CASSSSRNTGELFF

j_gene: TRBJ1-2
v_gene: TRBV7-9
d_gene: TRBD1
abundance: .
CDR3nt: TGTGCCAGCAGCTCGAGACAGGGGGCTGGCGGCTACACCTTC
CDR3aa: CASSSRQGAGGYTF

j_gene: TRBJ2-7
v_gene: TRBV7-9
d_gene: .
abundance: many
CDR3nt: TGTGCCAGCAGCTACGATGTTGGGGGCAGAACCTACGAGCAGTACTTC
CDR3aa: CASSYDVGGRTYEQYF

j_gene: TRBJ2-7
v_gene: TRBV4-1
d_gene: .
abundance: .
CDR3nt: TGCGCCAGCAGCCAAGGTGGAGCGGGGCAGTACTTC
CDR3aa: CASSQGGAGQYF

j_gene: TRBJ2-5
v_gene: TRBV2
d_gene: TRBD2
abundance: .
CDR3nt: TGTGCCAGCAGGCGGGGGGGGCAAGAGACCCAGTACTTC
CDR3aa: CASRRGGQETQYF

j_gene: TRBJ1-2
v_gene: TRBV5-4
d_gene: .
abundance: .
CDR3nt: TGTGCCAGCAGCCAAAACAGGGAAAACTATGGCTACACCTTC
CDR3aa: CASSQNRENYGYTF

j_gene: TRBJ1-2
v_gene: TRBV4-1
d_gene: .
abundance: .
CDR3nt: TGCGCCAGCAGCCAACACCCCGGGGACATGTCCTATGGCTACACCTTC
CDR3aa: CASSQHPGDMSYGYTF

j_gene: TRBJ1-2
v_gene: TRBV5-5
d_gene: .
abundance: .
CDR3nt: TGTGCCAGCAGCTTGGCGGAGATCTATGGCTACACCTTC
CDR3aa: CASSLAEIYGYTF

j_gene: TRBJ1-2
v_gene: TRBV5-1
d_gene: .
abundance: .
CDR3nt: TGCGCCAGCAGCTGGATGGACAACGATAATGGCTACACCTTC
CDR3aa: CASSWMDNDNGYTF

j_gene: TRBJ1-5
v_gene: TRBV19
d_gene: TRBD1
abundance: once
CDR3nt: TGTGCCAGTAGTCGCGACCGGGACAGATATAGCAATCAGCCCCAGCATTTT
CDR3aa: CASSRDRDRYSNQPQHF

j_gene: TRBJ1-1
v_gene: TRBV2
d_gene: .
abundance: few
CDR3nt: TGTGCCAGCAGTGAGTGGGGCGTGAACACTGAAGCTTTCTTT
CDR3aa: CASSEWGVNTEAFF

j_gene: TRBJ2-1
v_gene: TRBV4-3
d_gene: TRBD1
abundance: .
CDR3nt: TGCGCCAGCAGCCAAGAGAGGGGGCTCTCCTACAATGAGCAGTTCTTC
CDR3aa: CASSQERGLSYNEQFF

j_gene: TRBJ1-6
v_gene: TRBV28
d_gene: TRBD1
abundance: .
CDR3nt: TGTGCCAGCAGTTTCGTCCACTTCGGACAGGGAGGATGGTCACCCCTCCACTTT
CDR3aa: CASSFVHFGQGGWSPLHF

j_gene: TRBJ2-7
v_gene: TRBV11-2
d_gene: TRBD1
abundance: .
CDR3nt: TGTGCCAGCACCCTGGACAGGGCGCTCTACGAGCAGTACTTC
CDR3aa: CASTLDRALYEQYF

j_gene: TRBJ2-1
v_gene: TRBV7-2
d_gene: TRBD2
abundance: .
CDR3nt: TGTGCCAGCAGCCCCCGACTAGCGAGTCAGTTCTTC
CDR3aa: CASSPRLASQFF

j_gene: TRBJ1-2
v_gene: TRBV5-6
d_gene: TRBD1
abundance: .
CDR3nt: TGTGCCAGCAGAATGACAGGGGGCGGAGAAAGCCGTGGCTACACCTTC
CDR3aa: CASRMTGGGESRGYTF

j_gene: TRBJ2-3
v_gene: TRBV5-1
d_gene: .
abundance: .
CDR3nt: TGCGCCAGCAGCTTGGACGGGAGTCGGACAGATACGCAGTATTTT
CDR3aa: CASSLDGSRTDTQYF

j_gene: TRBJ1-3
v_gene: TRBV11-1
d_gene: .
abundance: .
CDR3nt: TGTGCCAGCAGCTTAATGCAGGGAACCTCTGGAAACACCATATATTTT
CDR3aa: CASSLMQGTSGNTIYF

j_gene: TRBJ1-6
v_gene: TRBV4-3
d_gene: .
abundance: .
CDR3nt: TGCGCCAGCAGCCAGGCTCGGGGTCATAATTCACCCCTCCACTTT
CDR3aa: CASSQARGHNSPLHF

j_gene: TRBJ1-1
v_gene: TRBV11-2
d_gene: .
abundance: once
CDR3nt: TGTGCCAGCAGCTTAGAAACAGGGTACGGGACTGAAGCTTTCTTT
CDR3aa: CASSLETGYGTEAFF

j_gene: TRBJ2-2
v_gene: TRBV7-9
d_gene: .
abundance: few
CDR3nt: TGTTCCAGCAACCCTACTAGCAAGAACACCGGGGAGCTGTTTTTT
CDR3aa: CSSNPTSKNTGELFF

j_gene: TRBJ1-2
v_gene: TRBV4-3
d_gene: .
abundance: .
CDR3nt: TGCGCCAGCAGCCAAGACGGGGGTAGAGGCTACACCTTC
CDR3aa: CASSQDGGRGYTF

j_gene: TRBJ2-1
v_gene: TRBV14
d_gene: TRBD2
abundance: few
CDR3nt: TGTGCCAGCAGCCAAGTATACTACGGGGGGGCTGATGATGAGCAGTTCTTC
CDR3aa: CASSQVYYGGADDEQFF

j_gene: TRBJ1-1
v_gene: TRBV7-9
d_gene: TRBD1
abundance: .
CDR3nt: TGTGCCAGCAGCTTAGGTGGGACAGATTACACTGAAGCTTTCTTT
CDR3aa: CASSLGGTDYTEAFF

j_gene: TRBJ2-7
v_gene: TRBV6-1
d_gene: .
abundance: .
CDR3nt: TGTGCCAGCAGTGAAGCGCTAGGGGGGGGCACCCACGAGCAGTACTTC
CDR3aa: CASSEALGGGTHEQYF

j_gene: TRBJ1-1
v_gene: TRBV7-9
d_gene: .
abundance: .
CDR3nt: TGTGCCAGCAGCCAGGGCGGGGGCACTGAAGCTTTCTTT
CDR3aa: CASSQGGGTEAFF

j_gene: TRBJ2-5
v_gene: TRBV11-2
d_gene: .
abundance: once
CDR3nt: TGTGCCAGCAGCCCCAAGTGGACAGAAGAGACCCAGTACTTC
CDR3aa: CASSPKWTEETQYF

j_gene: TRBJ2-3
v_gene: TRBV7-2
d_gene: TRBD2
abundance: .
CDR3nt: TGTGCCAGCAGCTTAGAACTAGCGGGAGGGAATACGCAGTATTTT
CDR3aa: CASSLELAGGNTQYF

j_gene: TRBJ2-2
v_gene: TRBV5-4
d_gene: TRBD2
abundance: .
CDR3nt: TGTGCCAGCAGCCCTGGACTAGCATCGAACACCGGGGAGCTGTTTTTT
CDR3aa: CASSPGLASNTGELFF

j_gene: TRBJ2-5
v_gene: TRBV7-2
d_gene: TRBD2
abundance: .
CDR3nt: TGTGCCAGCAGCTTAATAGCGGGAGGGGAAGAGACCCAGTACTTC
CDR3aa: CASSLIAGGEETQYF

j_gene: TRBJ1-2
v_gene: TRBV11-1
d_gene: TRBD1
abundance: few
CDR3nt: TGTGCCAGCAGCTCTCAGGGGGCCTATGGCTACACCTTC
CDR3aa: CASSSQGAYGYTF

j_gene: TRBJ1-1
v_gene: TRBV4-3
d_gene: .
abundance: .
CDR3nt: TGCGCCAGCAGCCAAGATTCCAGGGGAAAGATAGGCACTGAAGCTTTCTTT
CDR3aa: CASSQDSRGKIGTEAFF

j_gene: TRBJ1-2
v_gene: TRBV7-3
d_gene: .
abundance: .
CDR3nt: TGTGCCAGCAGCTCAGGACCGGGACACAGAGGCTACACCTTC
CDR3aa: CASSSGPGHRGYTF

j_gene: TRBJ1-5
v_gene: TRBV6-1
d_gene: .
abundance: .
CDR3nt: TGTGCCAGCAGTGAACAGGGCCTCAATCAGCCCCAGCATTTT
CDR3aa: CASSEQGLNQPQHF

j_gene: TRBJ1-5
v_gene: TRBV6-1
d_gene: .
abundance: .
CDR3nt: TGTGCCAGCAGTGAATCAGGGCCGAATCAGCCCCAGCATTTT
CDR3aa: CASSESGPNQPQHF

j_gene: TRBJ1-1
v_gene: TRBV2
d_gene: .
abundance: few
CDR3nt: TGTGCCAGCAGTGATGGGGGCGTGAACACTGAAGCTTTCTTT
CDR3aa: CASSDGGVNTEAFF

j_gene: TRBJ2-2
v_gene: TRBV6-6
d_gene: .
abundance: .
CDR3nt: TGTGCCAGCAGCTCTCCTGACAGACTGAACACCGGGGAGCTGTTTTTT
CDR3aa: CASSSPDRLNTGELFF

j_gene: TRBJ2-7
v_gene: TRBV7-2
d_gene: TRBD2
abundance: .
CDR3nt: TGTGCCAGCAGCCCCTGGACTAGCGGGAGGAGGGTTTCCTACGAGCAGTACTTC
CDR3aa: CASSPWTSGRRVSYEQYF

j_gene: TRBJ2-7
v_gene: TRBV5-1
d_gene: .
abundance: .
CDR3nt: TGCGCCAGCAGAAAACTGTTGACCTACGAGCAGTACTTC
CDR3aa: CASRKLLTYEQYF

j_gene: TRBJ1-1
v_gene: TRBV11-3
d_gene: .
abundance: .
CDR3nt: TGTGCCAGCAGCTTAGGCGGTGAGAATGAAGCTTTCTTT
CDR3aa: CASSLGGENEAFF

j_gene: TRBJ2-3
v_gene: TRBV11-2
d_gene: TRBD2
abundance: .
CDR3nt: TGTGCCAGCAGCGGGAGCGGGAGGCTTAGCACAGATACGCAGTATTTT
CDR3aa: CASSGSGRLSTDTQYF

j_gene: TRBJ1-1
v_gene: TRBV9
d_gene: .
abundance: .
CDR3nt: TGTGCCAGCAGCGCCACGTCTCGGGCTGAAGCTTTCTTT
CDR3aa: CASSATSRAEAFF

j_gene: TRBJ2-5
v_gene: TRBV5-6
d_gene: .
abundance: few
CDR3nt: TGTGCCAGCAGCTTGGGTCTAGCTAGTGAGACCCAGTACTTC
CDR3aa: CASSLGLASETQYF

j_gene: TRBJ1-6
v_gene: TRBV9
d_gene: .
abundance: .
CDR3nt: TGTGCCAGCAGCTCGAAAGGGGGTAATTCACCCCTCCACTTT
CDR3aa: CASSSKGGNSPLHF

j_gene: TRBJ1-4
v_gene: TRBV4-3
d_gene: TRBD1
abundance: .
CDR3nt: TGCGCCAGCAGCCAGGACAGGGGGCGGTGGGAACTGTTTTTT
CDR3aa: CASSQDRGRWELFF

j_gene: TRBJ2-7
v_gene: TRBV6-5
d_gene: TRBD1
abundance: .
CDR3nt: TGTGCCAGCAGTAACGACAGGGGGTGGTCCTACGAGCAGTACTTC
CDR3aa: CASSNDRGWSYEQYF

j_gene: TRBJ1-1
v_gene: TRBV7-3
d_gene: .
abundance: .
CDR3nt: TGTGCCAGCAGCTCCCAGGGGAGGGCGAACACTGAAGCTTTCTTT
CDR3aa: CASSSQGRANTEAFF